This is a list of T cell receptor beta chains from one sample in a study of T cells in Graves' hyperthyroidism and ophthalmopathy. From the multiplex PCR reads, TCRdb called clonotypes with MiXCR, one entry per CDR3 protein. The sample has hundreds of thousands of distinct CDR3 sequences; more than 20% are singletons. Sequencing input: blood. These receptors came from a man aged 30 to 45 with Graves' ophthalmopathy. Both conserved end residues are part of each CDR3. Fields, in order: D gene, clone size, CDR3 length, V gene, J gene, CDR3 DNA, CDR3 protein. A D gene is named only where the DNA matches it firmly. Clone size appears in some rows only: once, few, many, or a class for an expanded clone.

>-|-|14|TRBV27|TRBJ2-3
TGTGCCAGCAGTTTCGCGAGGGGCACAGATACGCAGTATTTT
CASSFARGTDTQYF
>TRBD2|few|17|TRBV20-1|TRBJ2-1
TGCAGTGCAACCGGGACTAGCGGGAGTAGATCCTACAATGAGCAGTTCTTC
CSATGTSGSRSYNEQFF
>TRBD1|-|15|TRBV12-3/TRBV12-4|TRBJ1-5
TGTGCCAGCAGTCCCCGACAGGGTGGCGATCAGCCCCAGCATTTT
CASSPRQGGDQPQHF
>TRBD2|-|16|TRBV19|TRBJ2-2
TGTGCCAGTAGTAGGCTAGCGGGAGAAGGGACCGGGGAGCTGTTTTTT
CASSRLAGEGTGELFF
>TRBD1|few|15|TRBV4-1|TRBJ2-7
TGCGCCAGCAGCCAAGAGGGGACAGGGGTCTACGAGCAGTACTTC
CASSQEGTGVYEQYF
>-|-|15|TRBV7-2|TRBJ2-1
TGTGCCAGCAGACTAACCGGGACCGGACGGTATGAGCAGTTCTTC
CASRLTGTGRYEQFF
>-|-|15|TRBV6-1|TRBJ2-5
TGTGCCAGCAGTGATACTTGGGGGGCTGTGGAGACCCAGTACTTC
CASSDTWGAVETQYF
>-|many|15|TRBV20-1|TRBJ2-1
TGCAGTGCTAGAGATAATAGTTACCCCGTCAATGAGCAGTTCTTC
CSARDNSYPVNEQFF
>TRBD1|-|16|TRBV6-1|TRBJ2-3
TGTGCCAGCAGTGGGAATCAGGGGGCTAAAGCAGATACGCAGTATTTT
CASSGNQGAKADTQYF
>-|many|15|TRBV2|TRBJ1-1
TGTGCCAGCGTGGAGAGGGGGATGAGGAACACTGAAGCTTTCTTT
CASVERGMRNTEAFF
>TRBD1|-|15|TRBV27|TRBJ2-2
TGTGCCAGCAGTACCTTACAGGGGCTCACCGGGGAGCTGTTTTTT
CASSTLQGLTGELFF
>TRBD2|many|15|TRBV10-3|TRBJ2-1
TGTGCCGCTGGACTAGCGGGAGCGTCCTACAATGAGCAGTTCTTC
CAAGLAGASYNEQFF
>TRBD1|-|14|TRBV6-2/TRBV6-3|TRBJ1-2
TGTGCCAGCAGTAGACTACAGGGGGCATATGGCTACACCTTC
CASSRLQGAYGYTF
>-|few|15|TRBV5-1|TRBJ2-1
TGCGCCAGCAGCCCCGGGACGGTGTCCTACAATGAGCAGTTCTTC
CASSPGTVSYNEQFF
>TRBD2|few|15|TRBV18|TRBJ2-7
TGTGCCAGCTCACCGACTAGCGGGAGGGCCCACGAGCAGTACTTC
CASSPTSGRAHEQYF
>TRBD2|-|13|TRBV4-1|TRBJ2-1
TGCGCCAGCAGCCCTCCGGGCGGGGGTGAGCAGTTCTTC
CASSPPGGGEQFF
>TRBD1|-|15|TRBV19|TRBJ1-5
TGTGCCAGTATGAGACAGGGCGATAGCAATCAGCCCCAGCATTTT
CASMRQGDSNQPQHF
>-|few|16|TRBV2|TRBJ2-6
TGTGCCAGCAACCCAAGTGGGGACTCTGGGGCCAACGTCCTGACTTTC
CASNPSGDSGANVLTF
>TRBD2|many|15|TRBV27|TRBJ2-7
TGTGCCAGCAGTCGAGGACTAGCGGTCTCCTACGAGCAGTACTTC
CASSRGLAVSYEQYF
>-|many|14|TRBV7-9|TRBJ1-1
TGTGCCAGCAGCTTAGCGGGCGTATCCACTGAAGCTTTCTTT
CASSLAGVSTEAFF
>-|-|12|TRBV12-3/TRBV12-4|TRBJ1-5
TGTGCCAGCAAGCGTAGCAATCAGCCCCAGCATTTT
CASKRSNQPQHF
>-|-|13|TRBV5-1|TRBJ2-5
TGCGCCAGCAGCACCGAAACCTGGGAGACCCAGTACTTC
CASSTETWETQYF
>-|-|14|TRBV10-3|TRBJ2-7
TGTGCCATCATCTGGCGGGTAGCGGACTACGAGCAGTACTTC
CAIIWRVADYEQYF
>TRBD1|-|15|TRBV7-9|TRBJ2-3
TGTGCCATGGGACTTCGGGACAGGAGCACAGATACGCAGTATTTT
CAMGLRDRSTDTQYF
>TRBD1|-|15|TRBV20-1|TRBJ1-5
TGCAGTGCTACTGCCAGGGGGCCTATCAATCAGCCCCAGCATTTT
CSATARGPINQPQHF
>TRBD1|few|15|TRBV11-1|TRBJ2-5
TGTGCCAGCAGCTTATCGGGGACAGGGGAAGAGACCCAGTACTTC
CASSLSGTGEETQYF
>TRBD2|few|15|TRBV7-3|TRBJ2-2
TGTGCCAGCAGCAATAGCGGGGAGAACACCGGGGAGCTGTTTTTT
CASSNSGENTGELFF